These T cell receptor beta chains were read from a single sample in a study of OX40 agonist ivuxolimab in advanced cancers. Profiled with immunoSEQ multiplex PCR; TCRdb holds only in-frame clones, not every one. The sample lists over 75,000 clones; around nine tenths were seen once. Sequencing was performed on CD4+ or CD8+ T cells sorted from blood, taken in a trial of the OX40 agonist ivuxolimab. Receptors were obtained from an adult with an advanced solid tumor such as melanoma, head and neck, liver or kidney cancer. Each CDR3 is given with its conserved first and last residue.

>TRBJ2-7|TRBV11-3
CASSYGRGGFYEQYF
>TRBJ2-7|TRBV6-5
CASSLGGPSYF
>TRBJ1-2|TRBV5-4
CASSLPPGQSNYGYTF
>TRBJ2-3|TRBV5-1
CASSLNGGDDTQYF
>TRBJ2-3|TRBV6-5
CASSYRRGTDTQYF
>TRBJ2-3|TRBV6-1
CASRRNREIDTQYF
>TRBJ2-7|TRBV13
CASSLNLAGTVESYEQYF
>TRBJ2-3|TRBV11-3
CASSRGLAGSTDTQYF
>TRBJ2-1|TRBV29-1
CSALGPSSYNEQFF
>TRBJ1-2|TRBV7-9
CASSDFGGQGGYTF
>TRBJ1-4|TRBV7-9
CASSLQGYEKLFF
>TRBJ1-5|TRBV10-1
CASSSHRTGSNQPQHF
>TRBJ1-2|TRBV2
CASVKEDGSGSGYTF
>TRBJ1-2|TRBV7-6
CASSLQGLDYGYTF
>TRBJ2-7|TRBV6-5
CASSYSTGQPIYEQYF
>TRBJ1-2|TRBV5-1
CASSYSTGGGYGYTF
>TRBJ2-2|TRBV6-6
CASSYLDTGELFF
>TRBJ1-5|TRBV28
CASSLPVYSNQPQHF
>TRBJ2-2|TRBV18
CASSPQGMIGELFF
>TRBJ1-3|TRBV28
CASSPAGNTIYF
>TRBJ2-2|TRBV6-5
CASGSGTENTGELFF
>TRBJ2-3|TRBV7-9
CASSSSVGGTTDTQYF
>TRBJ1-1|TRBV27
CASSFDRGSTEAFF
>TRBJ1-4|TRBV7-2
CASSLEDRPNEKLFF
>TRBJ1-5|TRBV2
CASSELARNQPQHF
>TRBJ2-7|TRBV18
CASSPELAGSQYF
>TRBJ2-7|TRBV5-4
CASSLGGQRISSYEQYF
>TRBJ2-3|TRBV28
CALGDRTTSTDTQYF
>TRBJ1-6|TRBV7-2
CASSPGRGRPLHF
>TRBJ1-4|TRBV28
CASSLRGSGKLFF
>TRBJ1-5|TRBV18
CASSPPQGGGNQPQHF
>TRBJ1-3|TRBV18
CASSPGTGGSFGNTIYF
>TRBJ2-2|TRBV28
CASRGQKAGLLGTGELFF
>TRBJ2-1|TRBV29-1
CSVEWRGIYNEQFF
>TRBJ2-3|TRBV5-1
CASSPGLASSTDTQYF
>TRBJ2-2|TRBV7-8
CASSLEGGADTGELFF
>TRBJ1-4|TRBV7-2
CASSLGGGSVSEKLFF
>TRBJ1-5|TRBV5-4
CASSYDRDQPQHF
>TRBJ2-3|TRBV5-4
CASSGAYSSTDTQYF
>TRBJ2-1|TRBV5-1
CASSLSLAGGGEQFF
>TRBJ1-1|TRBV6-1
CASSVGSTNTEAFF
>TRBJ1-1|TRBV28
CASTTFGWYMNTEAFF
>TRBJ2-1|TRBV29-1
CSVSLGLGYNEQFF
>TRBJ1-4|TRBV30
CEGGQNREKLFF
>TRBJ1-2|TRBV2
CASTVSRGNYGYTF
>TRBJ2-5|TRBV5-1
CASRGTAQETQYF
>TRBJ2-3|TRBV2
CASSEGIAGGSDTQYF
>TRBJ1-1|TRBV6-5
CASRSTGKSEAFF
>TRBJ2-5|TRBV19
CASSTPGGQETQYF
>TRBJ2-5|TRBV11-1
CASSFEGIGETQYF